The 32 T cell receptor beta chains below were found in one sample sequenced in a study of T cell responses to AZD1222 COVID-19 vaccine (TCRdb year 2021). Receptor libraries were prepared by the immunoSEQ multiplex PCR assay. Sourced from immuneACCESS, this table was stored by TCRdb with only in-frame sequences that have V and J called. A share of the clones is absent; for the studies checked, an unresolved V gene accounts for under half, and the remainder has no known explanation. Counted in this sample were fewer than 150,000 clones; 90% of them appeared once. The ten biggest clones cover around 3.6% of the sample. Interpreted using the paper, the time point label stands for: baseline before first vaccination. Sequencing used peripheral blood, obtained on day 0 of AZD1222 vaccination. Source of these receptors: an adult in good health.

This clone was detected once. V usage is TRBV2 and J usage is TRBJ1-5, with no clear D. The CDR3 is made up of 13 amino acids. The V and J ends lost 3 bases and 0 bases respectively, with 3 bases between them. The germline V gene has CDR1 SNHLY and CDR2 FYNNEI. Written as DNA, the CDR3 is TGTGCCAGCAGTGATTTTAGCAATCAGCCCCAGCATTTT. Its translation: CASSDFSNQPQHF.

The genes are TRBV11-2 and TRBJ2-7; TRBD2 matches at 8 bases. There are 14 residues in the CDR3. Germline CDR1 is SGHAT and CDR2 is FQNNGV. V lost 0 bases, J lost 9 bases, and 7 bases stayed unmatched. DNA for the CDR3: TGTGCCAGCAGCTTAGAACGGGAGGGTAGCGTGCAGTACTTC. It specifies CASSLEREGSVQYF.

The gene calls are TRBV2 and TRBJ2-5; TRBD2 matches 11 bases. Per the germline V gene, CDR1 is SNHLY and CDR2 is FYNNEI. The CDR3 is 15 residues long. Trimming removed 10 bases from V and 0 bases from J; junction bases left unmatched: 7. Written as DNA, the CDR3 is TGTGCCATACGAGAGACTAGCGGGAACCAAGAGACCCAGTACTTC. The encoded protein is CAIRETSGNQETQYF.

This sequence joins TRBV28 and TRBJ1-3; possibly TRBD1 for D (6 bases). V lost 2 bases and J 0 bases, leaving 14 bases between the germline ends. Germline CDR1 and CDR2: MDHEN and SYDVKM. The CDR3 runs to 17 residues. The CDR3 loop is CASSLQGQIFSGNTIYF. The CDR3 DNA reads as TGTGCCAGCAGTTTACAGGGGCAAATATTCTCTGGAAACACCATATATTTT.

V gene TRBV3-1 (or the pseudogene TRBV3-2) combines with J gene TRBJ2-1; maybe TRBD2 (5 bases). V lost 2 bases, J lost 7 bases, and 9 bases lay in between. CDR3 length: 13 amino acids. Germline V gene sequence: CDR1 LGHDT, CDR2 YNNKEL (reference sequence). Here the CDR3 DNA reads TGTGCCAGCAGCCAACTAGCTACAAATGAGCAGTTCTTC. As protein: CASSQLATNEQFF.

This clone is a singleton in its sample. V usage is TRBV5-1 and J usage is TRBJ2-1, with 9 nucleotides matching TRBD1. The ends lost 4 bases at V and 0 bases at J; junction bases unmatched: 5. CDR1 is SGHRS and CDR2 is YFSETQ in the germline V gene. The length of the CDR3 is 16 residues. The DNA of the CDR3 is TGCGCCAGCAGCAAAGGACAGGGGAGCTCCTACAATGAGCAGTTCTTC. Its translation is CASSKGQGSSYNEQFF. The complete variable domain, with remaining parts taken from reference TRBV5-1 and TRBJ2-1, reads KAGVTQTPRYLIKTRGQQVTLSCSPISGHRSVSWYQQTPGQGLQFLFEYFSETQRNKGNFPGRFSGRQFSNSRSEMNVSTLELGDSALYLCASSKGQGSSYNEQFFGPGTRLTVL.

This sequence joins TRBV5-4 and TRBJ2-7; D is undetermined. The CDR3 is made up of 13 amino acids. CDR1 is SGHNT and CDR2 is YYREEE in the germline V gene (reference sequence). V was shortened by 1 base and J by 0 bases, with 5 bases between the two germline ends. The CDR3 spells CASSLSYSYEQYF. For the CDR3, the DNA is TGTGCCAGCAGCTTGTCATACTCCTACGAGCAGTACTTC.

This clone was seen only once. The DNA for the CDR3 is TGTGCCAGTTCAACCACAGATACGCAGTATTTT. Protein: CASSTTDTQYF. J is TRBJ2-3 and V is TRBV19, with no clear D. This CDR3 spans 11 amino acids. The germline V gene has CDR1 LNHDA and CDR2 SQIVND (reference sequence). Trimming pared 8 bases from V and 2 bases from J, leaving 5 bases between.

The chain couples TRBV3-1 (or the pseudogene TRBV3-2) to TRBJ2-1; 8 bases align to TRBD2. Per the germline V gene, CDR1 is LGHDT and CDR2 is YNNKEL (reference sequence). The J segment lost 5 bases and the V segment lost 0 bases, leaving 6 bases of the junction unmatched. This CDR3 region has 16 residues. The CDR3 coding sequence is TGTGCCAGCAGCCAAGAGGGCGGGAGGAAGAACAATGAGCAGTTCTTC. It specifies CASSQEGGRKNNEQFF.

The CDR3 bases are TGTGCCAGCAGCCAGAACGGACTCCTTGGAAACACCATATATTTT. Translated: CASSQNGLLGNTIYF. The chain carries TRBV7-3 and TRBJ1-3; D uncertain. Trimming left V 5 bases short and J 3 bases short, with 14 bases between. Germline assignment: CDR1 SGHTA and CDR2 FQGTGA. The CDR3 covers 15 residues.

The chain couples TRBV11-3 to TRBJ2-5; no firm D call. Trimming took 1 base from V and 5 from J, leaving 8 bases between them. This CDR3 has 13 residues. Germline-derived CDR1 and CDR2 are SGHNT and YENEEA. CDR3 sequence reads: CASSLGLDETQYF. The CDR3 region has the DNA TGTGCCAGCAGCTTAGGGCTGGACGAGACCCAGTACTTC.

This CDR3 reads CASKTDLSGNTIYF. The CDR3 coding sequence is TGTGCCAGCAAGACGGACCTCTCTGGAAACACCATATATTTT. The V gene is TRBV11-1, the J gene TRBJ1-3; D is unclear. The CDR3 is made up of 14 amino acids. Deletions cut 7 bases from V and 0 bases from J, with 10 bases between. CDR1 is SGHAT and CDR2 is FQDESV in the germline V gene (reference sequence).

This clone was detected only once. The V and J genes are TRBV5-1 and TRBJ2-4; D may be TRBD1 (6 bases). The germline V gene has CDR1 SGHRS and CDR2 YFSETQ. V gave up 0 bases and J gave up 8 bases, with 15 bases separating them. The CDR3 has 15 residues. CDR3 DNA sequence: TGCGCCAGCAGCTTGGAATGGGCAGGGGAAGACATTCAGTACTTC. Its translation is CASSLEWAGEDIQYF.

The genes are TRBV9 and TRBJ2-7; 7 nucleotides align to TRBD1. The CDR3 has 16 residues. The germline V gene encodes CDR1 SGDLS and CDR2 YYNGEE. V trimming: 2 bases; J trimming: 4 bases; junction bases outside the gene matches: 12. The chain's CDR3 is CASSVGPQGKLYEQYF. Here the CDR3 DNA reads TGTGCCAGCAGCGTGGGTCCACAGGGGAAACTGTACGAGCAGTACTTC.

The chain employs TRBV5-1 and TRBJ1-2, with D possibly being TRBD1 (6 bases). The CDR3 has 15 residues. Germline V gives CDR1 SGHRS, CDR2 YFSETQ. V was clipped by 4 bases and J by 4 bases, with 17 bases between them. This chain's CDR3 is CASSGYRDSVYGYTF. The CDR3 DNA follows: TGCGCCAGCAGCGGTTACAGGGACTCAGTCTATGGCTACACCTTC.

This chain uses TRBV19 with TRBJ2-7; D tentatively reads TRBD1 or TRBD2 (5 bases each). Germline V CDR1 and CDR2: LNHDA, SQIVND (reference sequence). Trimming shortened V by 1 base and J by 9 bases, and 19 bases separated the two germline ends. The CDR3 loop spans 15 amino acids. The CDR3: CASSIGASGADGQYF. CDR3 in DNA: TGTGCCAGTAGTATAGGCGCTTCCGGGGCCGACGGGCAGTACTTC.

The V and J genes are TRBV7-2 and TRBJ2-7; a possible D gene is TRBD2 (5 bases). The CDR3 loop spans 14 amino acids. V lost 5 bases to trimming and J lost 7 bases, with 18 bases between them. Germline V gene sequence: CDR1 SGHTA, CDR2 FQGNSA. CDR3 nucleotide sequence: TGTGCCAGCAGCGGAGAGGGTTCCTCGCGGGAGCAGTACTTC. Translating it yields CASSGEGSSREQYF.

The rearrangement joins TRBV7-2 to TRBJ2-1, with 8 nucleotides matching TRBD2. Trimming took 2 bases from V and 9 from J; bases not matched to a gene: 18. Germline V CDR1 and CDR2: SGHTA, FQGNSA. CDR3 length equals 18 residues. The CDR3 region has the DNA TGTGCCAGCAGCTTACCACCGACTAGCGATAGGAATACGGCTGAGCAGTTCTTC. This gives the protein CASSLPPTSDRNTAEQFF.

The chain is built from TRBV19 and TRBJ2-1; 9 bases match TRBD2. V trimming: 2 bases; J trimming: 4 bases; junction bases outside the gene matches: 3. Per germline, CDR1 LNHDA and CDR2 SQIVND (reference sequence). This CDR3 has 15 residues. The CDR3 loop is CASSISSGDYNEQFF. The CDR3 DNA reads TGTGCCAGTAGTATATCTAGCGGGGATTACAATGAGCAGTTCTTC.

The rearrangement joins TRBV28 to TRBJ2-3, with TRBD1 as a possible D gene (5 bases). Germline CDR1 reads MDHEN; CDR2 reads SYDVKM. This CDR3 comprises 17 residues. V lost 6 bases to trimming and J lost 2 bases, with 21 bases between them. The CDR3 loop reads CASSVDSFPLITDTQYF. CDR3 DNA sequence: TGTGCCAGCAGCGTCGACAGCTTCCCCTTGATCACAGATACGCAGTATTTT.

The chain carries TRBV27 and TRBJ1-4, with D perhaps TRBD1 (6 bases). CDR1 is MNHEY and CDR2 is SMNVEV in the germline V gene (reference sequence). The V and J ends lost 3 bases and 4 bases respectively, with 15 bases between them. This CDR3 has 16 residues. CDR3: CASSFLTGTGNEKLFF. CDR3 nucleotide sequence: TGTGCCAGCAGTTTCCTAACAGGGACTGGTAATGAAAAACTGTTTTTT. Looking up the rest from reference TRBV27 and TRBJ1-4 gives the full variable domain: EAQVTQNPRYLITVTGKKLTVTCSQNMNHEYMSWYRQDPGLGLRQIYYSMNVEVTDKGDVPEGYKVSRKEKRNFPLILESPSPNQTSLYFCASSFLTGTGNEKLFFGSGTQLSVL.

J is TRBJ2-1 and V is TRBV27; a possible D gene is TRBD2 (7 bases). This CDR3 is built from 20 residues. The germline V gene encodes CDR1 MNHEY and CDR2 SMNVEV (reference sequence). V was cut by 1 base and J by 2 bases, with 24 bases left in between. CDR3 in DNA: TGTGCCAGCAGTTTATTCCCCACTTGGGGGGCGGGGGCGACCTACAATGAGCAGTTCTTC. Encoded protein: CASSLFPTWGAGATYNEQFF.

The rearrangement joins TRBV2 to TRBJ1-2; 8 nucleotides match TRBD1. V shed 3 bases, J shed 8 bases, and the junction held 5 bases outside the gene matches. Germline V gene sequence: CDR1 SNHLY, CDR2 FYNNEI. This CDR3 comprises 13 residues. The CDR3 reads CASSDPRGHGYTF. The CDR3 nucleotides read TGTGCCAGCAGTGACCCCAGGGGGCACGGCTACACCTTC.

The V call is TRBV3-1 (or the pseudogene TRBV3-2), the J call TRBJ1-1, with 9 bases aligning to TRBD1. Germline assignment: CDR1 LGHDT and CDR2 YNNKEL (reference sequence). The length of the CDR3 is 14 residues. Trimming cost V 7 bases and J 1 base; bases outside gene matches: 4. CDR3 amino acids: CASTWDRENTEAFF. The DNA for the CDR3 is TGTGCCAGCACTTGGGACAGGGAGAACACTGAAGCTTTCTTT.

V gene TRBV7-2 combines with J gene TRBJ2-7; TRBD1 aligns across 9 bases. With V trimmed by 6 bases and J by 4 bases, 4 bases remained unmatched. Germline loops: CDR1 SGHTA, CDR2 FQGNSA. The CDR3 consists of 13 residues. CDR3 sequence reads: CASRSGQGYEQYF. The CDR3 bases are TGTGCCAGCAGGTCGGGACAGGGATACGAGCAGTACTTC. The full variable domain, rest sourced from reference TRBV7-2 and TRBJ2-7, is GAGVSQSPSNKVTEKGKDVELRCDPISGHTALYWYRQSLGQGLEFLIYFQGNSAPDKSGLPSDRFSAERTGGSVSTLTIQRTQQEDSAVYLCASRSGQGYEQYFGPGTRLTVT.

This clone was found once. This CDR3 reads CASSPVAFNNEQFF. The CDR3 bases are TGTGCCAGCAGCCCAGTAGCGTTCAACAATGAGCAGTTCTTC. This rearrangement joins TRBV9 to TRBJ2-1; D may be TRBD2 (5 bases). The CDR3 has 14 amino acids. V gave up 4 bases and J gave up 5 bases, with 13 bases separating them. Per the germline V gene, CDR1 is SGDLS and CDR2 is YYNGEE.

This clone came up once. V and J are TRBV10-3 and TRBJ2-5, with 11 nucleotides matching TRBD1. From germline, CDR1 is ENHRY and CDR2 SYGVKD. The CDR3 covers 15 residues. Trimming at V came to 0 bases and at J to 4 bases, leaving 1 base not matched to a gene. This CDR3 is CAISESGTGGETQYF. The CDR3 coding sequence is TGTGCCATCAGTGAGTCCGGGACAGGGGGAGAGACCCAGTACTTC.

The gene calls are TRBV7-2 and TRBJ1-2; 8 bases are a match to TRBD1. This CDR3 has 13 amino acids. From germline, CDR1 is SGHTA and CDR2 FQGNSA. The ends lost 7 bases at V and 5 bases at J; junction bases unmatched: 6. CDR3 in amino acids: CASNIQGAYGYTF. The CDR3 bases are TGTGCCAGCAACATCCAGGGGGCTTATGGCTACACCTTC.

The CDR3 nucleotides are TGTGCCAGCAGCCTTATGCCCTACGAGCAGTACTTC. This encodes CASSLMPYEQYF. The rearrangement uses TRBV7-9 and TRBJ2-7, with D unresolved. The germline gives CDR1 SEHNR, CDR2 FQNEAQ (reference sequence). The CDR3 sequence is 12 residues long. Trimming stripped 5 bases from V and 2 bases from J, with 7 bases between.

The chain is built from TRBV4-1 and TRBJ2-2; 9 positions match TRBD2. Looked up from germline, CDR1 is MGHRA and CDR2 is YSYEKL. Trimming cost V 5 bases and J 5 bases; bases outside gene matches: 15. This CDR3 region has 18 residues. The DNA for the CDR3 is TGCGCCAGCAGCAAGAAGGCCGCCGTAGCGGGGGAAACCGGGGAGCTGTTTTTT. The encoded protein is CASSKKAAVAGETGELFF.

This clone was observed a single time. This rearrangement joins TRBV27 to TRBJ1-1; D unresolved. Trimming removed 5 bases from V and 1 base from J, with 8 bases in between. The CDR3 loop spans 13 amino acids. The germline V gene has CDR1 MNHEY and CDR2 SMNVEV (reference sequence). CDR3 amino acids: CASSPTGNTEAFF. The CDR3, as DNA: TGTGCCAGCAGTCCTACCGGGAACACTGAAGCTTTCTTT.

The chain uses TRBV27 and TRBJ1-3, with D maybe TRBD1 (6 bases). V gave up 6 bases and J gave up 4 bases, with 22 bases separating them. Germline V CDR1 and CDR2: MNHEY, SMNVEV (reference sequence). The length of the CDR3 is 17 residues. In nucleotides, the CDR3 is TGTGCCAGCAGCCGCCATTCAGGGGATTCTCTCGGAAACACCATATATTTT. It encodes CASSRHSGDSLGNTIYF.